These 20 T cell receptor beta chains came from one sample sequenced in a study of T-cell reconstitution after alpha-beta-depleted transplantation in children. The TCRbeta library incorporated unique molecular identifiers. TCRdb reprocessed the PCR reads with MiXCR, giving one entry per CDR3 protein. The sample lists 350,000 to 400,000 distinct CDR3 sequences; about 20% were seen once. Sequences were derived from PBMCs from the stem cell graft donor, sampled from the stem cell graft. These receptors were taken from a human donor who donated a stem cell graft to a child with acute myeloid leukemia.

The chain joins TRBV18 to TRBJ1-1; 7 bases line up with TRBD1. CDR1 is KGHSH, CDR2 LQKENI, per germline. The ends lost 4 bases at V and 3 bases at J; junction bases unmatched: 2. This CDR3 has 13 amino acids. CDR3 DNA: TGTGCCAGCTCACTAGGACAGGACACTGAAGCTTTCTTT. This translates into CASSLGQDTEAFF.

The chain couples TRBV28 to TRBJ1-1; tentatively, D is TRBD1 (6 bases). Trimming shortened V by 4 bases and J by 4 bases, and 16 bases separated the two germline ends. The CDR3 spans 15 residues. Per germline, CDR1 MDHEN and CDR2 SYDVKM. The CDR3 coding sequence is TGTGCCAGCAGTTACGGGGGGCTAGTAGGCACTGAAGCTTTCTTT. Its translation: CASSYGGLVGTEAFF.

This clonotype was seen a handful of times. The V gene is TRBV7-6, the J gene TRBJ2-1; TRBD2 agrees at 9 bases. Germline-derived CDR1 and CDR2 are SGHVS and FNYEAQ. Trimming took 5 bases from V and 4 from J; bases not matched to a gene: 9. The CDR3 totals 16 residues. CDR3 DNA sequence: TGTGCCAGCAGCCCGAGAACTAGCGGGCCATACAATGAGCAGTTCTTC. This sequence encodes CASSPRTSGPYNEQFF.

The sample holds many counts of this clonotype. CDR3 sequence: CASSPVKGTGVHEQYF. Here the CDR3 DNA reads TGTGCCAGCAGTCCTGTCAAGGGGACAGGGGTCCACGAGCAGTACTTC. The gene calls are TRBV6-1 and TRBJ2-7; 10 bases are a match to TRBD1. From germline, CDR1 is MNHNS and CDR2 SASEGT. This CDR3 is built from 16 residues. V shed 5 bases, J shed 5 bases, and the junction held 12 bases outside the gene matches.

This clonotype has at least ten counts. The chain joins TRBV7-9 to TRBJ2-7; D possibly uses TRBD1 or TRBD2 (6 bases each). Germline lookup yields CDR1 SEHNR and CDR2 FQNEAQ (reference sequence). The V gene lost 5 bases and the J gene lost 2 bases, with 19 bases spanning the gap. The CDR3 extends over 16 amino acids. CDR3 loop: CASSPPGGHLTYEQYF. The CDR3 region has the DNA TGTGCCAGCAGCCCCCCCGGGGGACATCTAACCTACGAGCAGTACTTC.

This chain uses TRBV2 with TRBJ2-5; D is uncertain. The length of the CDR3 is 12 residues. V lost 7 bases to trimming and J lost 5 bases, with 11 bases between them. Germline V gene data show CDR1 as SNHLY and CDR2 as FYNNEI. This CDR3 is CASTGSDETQYF. The CDR3 nucleotides are TGTGCCAGCACCGGCAGTGACGAGACCCAGTACTTC.

V is TRBV19 and J is TRBJ1-5; 8 nucleotides line up with TRBD1. V gave up 7 bases and J gave up 2 bases; unmatched junction bases: 7. This CDR3 comprises 15 residues. Germline V CDR1 and CDR2: LNHDA, SQIVND (reference sequence). The CDR3 sequence is CASILTGDGNQPQHF. The CDR3 coding sequence is TGTGCCAGTATCCTGACAGGGGATGGCAATCAGCCCCAGCATTTT.

This clonotype was seen at least ten times. The genes are TRBV7-9 and TRBJ1-6; TRBD1 matches 8 bases. CDR3 length equals 16 residues. V lost 5 bases, J lost 10 bases, and 13 bases stayed unmatched. From germline, CDR1 is SEHNR and CDR2 FQNEAQ (reference sequence). DNA for the CDR3: TGTGCCAGCAGCCTAGACCCCGGACAGGGTAACTCACCCCTCCACTTT. This encodes CASSLDPGQGNSPLHF.

The rearrangement joins TRBV27 to TRBJ1-2, with D possibly TRBD1 on 6 matching bases. The germline CDR1 and CDR2 sequences are MNHEY and SMNVEV (reference sequence). The CDR3 extends over 12 amino acids. V was trimmed by 1 base and J by 8 bases, leaving 8 bases between them. Here the CDR3 DNA reads TGTGCCAGCAGTTTATACGGACAGGGCTACACCTTC. This sequence encodes CASSLYGQGYTF.

This clonotype was observed at least ten times. Here the CDR3 reads CASSLASGTSGYSSEQFF. In DNA, the CDR3 is TGTGCCAGCAGCTTAGCCTCCGGGACTAGCGGCTATAGCAGTGAGCAGTTCTTC. The chain employs TRBV7-2 and TRBJ2-1; 11 bases align to TRBD2. Germline loops: CDR1 SGHTA, CDR2 FQGNSA. V shed 0 bases, J shed 9 bases, and the junction held 13 bases outside the gene matches. This CDR3 is built from 18 residues.

J is TRBJ2-7 and V is TRBV19, with 7 bases lining up with TRBD1. Germline trimming cut 5 bases from V and 5 bases from J; bases unmatched to any gene: 6. There are 13 residues in the CDR3. Germline loops: CDR1 LNHDA, CDR2 SQIVND (reference sequence). In nucleotides, the CDR3 is TGTGCCAGTAGTGTAGGGGGCATCGACGAGCAGTACTTC. As protein: CASSVGGIDEQYF.

The rearrangement uses TRBV7-9 and TRBJ1-1; TRBD1 matches 7 bases. Germline V gene lookup returns CDR1 SEHNR and CDR2 FQNEAQ (reference sequence). The CDR3 is 14 amino acids. Trimming took 9 bases from V and 0 from J; bases not matched to a gene: 7. The DNA of the CDR3 is TGTGCCAGTTGGACAGGAGGAGTGAACACTGAAGCTTTCTTT. This gives the protein CASWTGGVNTEAFF.

The chain is built from TRBV9 and TRBJ2-1; 11 nucleotides match TRBD2. Germline CDR1 reads SGDLS; CDR2 reads YYNGEE. CDR3 length equals 16 residues. The junction had 5 bases not matched to a gene; V was cut back by 0 bases and J by 6 bases. CDR3 amino acids: CASSVGRSGRVNEQFF. The CDR3 DNA sequence: TGTGCCAGCAGCGTAGGTCGTAGCGGGAGGGTCAATGAGCAGTTCTTC.

This chain joins TRBV9 and TRBJ2-1, with TRBD2 matching over 12 bases. Germline CDR1 reads SGDLS; CDR2 reads YYNGEE. V shed 2 bases and J 4 bases; nucleotides not matched to a gene: 4. The CDR3 runs 16 residues. The CDR3 sequence: CASSVSGTSGYNEQFF. CDR3 in DNA: TGTGCCAGCAGCGTCTCCGGGACTAGCGGGTACAATGAGCAGTTCTTC.

This clonotype was detected many times. The V and J genes are TRBV20-1 and TRBJ2-5; D gene uncertain. The CDR3 length is 14 residues. V lost 0 bases, J lost 1 base, and 9 bases lay in between. The germline gives CDR1 DFQATT, CDR2 SNEGSKA (reference sequence). CDR3 residues: CSARDTPVQETQYF. For the CDR3, the DNA is TGCAGTGCTAGAGATACCCCGGTCCAAGAGACCCAGTACTTC.

There are a few counts of this clonotype. This chain uses TRBV5-1 with TRBJ1-6, with a weak D call TRBD1 (6 bases). This CDR3 is built from 14 residues. Germline loops: CDR1 SGHRS, CDR2 YFSETQ. The ends were cut back, 0 bases at V and 7 bases at J, with 8 bases in the middle. The CDR3: CASSLGDKNSPLHF. The CDR3 DNA is TGCGCCAGCAGCTTGGGGGACAAAAATTCACCCCTCCACTTT.

This clonotype has more than one count but fewer than ten. The J gene is TRBJ2-1, the V gene TRBV7-9; 9 nucleotides agree with TRBD2. V trimming: 0 bases; J trimming: 8 bases; junction bases outside the gene matches: 8. The germline V gene encodes CDR1 SEHNR and CDR2 FQNEAQ (reference sequence). The CDR3 length is 16 residues. CDR3 in DNA: TGTGCCAGCAGCTTAGCTGGGCTAGCGGGAATGTATGAGCAGTTCTTC. Translating it yields CASSLAGLAGMYEQFF.

The chain employs TRBV6-1 and TRBJ1-1, with D perhaps TRBD1 (6 bases). Germline CDR1 MNHNS, CDR2 SASEGT. V was trimmed by 3 bases and J by 8 bases, leaving 10 bases between them. The CDR3 sequence is 12 residues long. The CDR3 loop is CASSDHGTEAFF. CDR3 in DNA: TGTGCCAGCAGTGACCACGGGACAGAAGCTTTCTTT.

This clonotype was observed a few times. This chain joins TRBV10-3 and TRBJ2-1; 11 bases are a match to TRBD2. The CDR3 is 16 residues long. V dropped 3 bases and J dropped 6; count of bases not matched to a gene: 7. The germline V gene encodes CDR1 ENHRY and CDR2 SYGVKD. CDR3 sequence (DNA): TGTGCCATCAGTGATATTAGCGGGAGGGCCGCCAATGAGCAGTTCTTC. It specifies CAISDISGRAANEQFF.

The chain joins TRBV7-2 to TRBJ2-5; perhaps TRBD2 as D (5 bases). Germline CDR1 reads SGHTA; CDR2 reads FQGNSA. The CDR3 loop spans 15 amino acids. The V end lost 5 bases, the J end lost 5 bases, and 18 bases lay between the germline ends. The CDR3 bases are TGTGCCAGCAGCCAAGACTATACTCGTAAGGAGACCCAGTACTTC. Its protein product is CASSQDYTRKETQYF. Full variable domain (outside the CDR3, taken from reference TRBV7-2 and TRBJ2-5): GAGVSQSPSNKVTEKGKDVELRCDPISGHTALYWYRQSLGQGLEFLIYFQGNSAPDKSGLPSDRFSAERTGGSVSTLTIQRTQQEDSAVYLCASSQDYTRKETQYFGPGTRLLVL.